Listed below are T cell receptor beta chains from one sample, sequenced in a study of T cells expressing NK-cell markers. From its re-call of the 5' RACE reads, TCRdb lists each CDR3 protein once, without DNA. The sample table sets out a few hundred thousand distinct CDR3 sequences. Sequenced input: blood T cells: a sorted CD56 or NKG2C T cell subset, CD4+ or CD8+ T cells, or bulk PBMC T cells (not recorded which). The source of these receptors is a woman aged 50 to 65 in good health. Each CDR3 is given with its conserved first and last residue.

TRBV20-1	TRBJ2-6	CSARLGTGGSGANVLTF
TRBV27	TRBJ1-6	CASSTTGGSSPLHF
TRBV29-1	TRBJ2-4	CSVDGQGANIQYF
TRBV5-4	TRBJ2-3	CASSLAGETDTQYF
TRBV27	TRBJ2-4	CASRSRGAYIQYF
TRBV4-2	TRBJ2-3	CASSQSSLALSDTQYF
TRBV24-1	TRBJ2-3	CATSEPRGHSTDTQYF
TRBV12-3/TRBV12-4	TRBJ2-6	CASSFPSGAGANVLTF
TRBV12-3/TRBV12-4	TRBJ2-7	CASSLAPPGPLNEQYF
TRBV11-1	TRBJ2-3	CASSLSGEKADTQYF
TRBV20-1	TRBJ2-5	CSAPTKGLRVETQYF
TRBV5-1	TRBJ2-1	CASSPTLGGGRNEQFF
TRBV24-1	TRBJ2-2	CATSDPTGPFTGELFF
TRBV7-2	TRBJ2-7	CASSLEGAASGQYF
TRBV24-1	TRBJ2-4	CAHFGGTGNFKNIQYF
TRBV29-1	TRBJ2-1	CSVATGIYNEQFF
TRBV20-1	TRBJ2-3	CSASSADGTDTQYF
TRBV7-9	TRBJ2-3	CASSFLTSGHTDTQYF
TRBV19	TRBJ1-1	CASSSTGVNTEAFF
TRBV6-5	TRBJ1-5	CASSPAFHSNQPQHF
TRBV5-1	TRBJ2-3	CASSRAGEGTDTQYF
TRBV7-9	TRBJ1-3	CASSPTWDTIYF
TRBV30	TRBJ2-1	CAWSALASGRPEQFF
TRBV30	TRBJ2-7	CASQTGAYEQYF
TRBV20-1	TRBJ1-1	CSARESVWHGTEAFF
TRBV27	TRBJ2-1	CASAGLAGGSSYNEQFF
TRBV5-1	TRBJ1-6	CASSPEALWQEYNSPLHF
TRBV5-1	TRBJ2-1	CASSLDGGQKYNEQFF
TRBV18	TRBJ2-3	CASSPAGVGDTQYF
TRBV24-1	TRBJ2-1	CATMGRGINTGNEQFF
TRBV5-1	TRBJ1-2	CASSLDLGGYTF